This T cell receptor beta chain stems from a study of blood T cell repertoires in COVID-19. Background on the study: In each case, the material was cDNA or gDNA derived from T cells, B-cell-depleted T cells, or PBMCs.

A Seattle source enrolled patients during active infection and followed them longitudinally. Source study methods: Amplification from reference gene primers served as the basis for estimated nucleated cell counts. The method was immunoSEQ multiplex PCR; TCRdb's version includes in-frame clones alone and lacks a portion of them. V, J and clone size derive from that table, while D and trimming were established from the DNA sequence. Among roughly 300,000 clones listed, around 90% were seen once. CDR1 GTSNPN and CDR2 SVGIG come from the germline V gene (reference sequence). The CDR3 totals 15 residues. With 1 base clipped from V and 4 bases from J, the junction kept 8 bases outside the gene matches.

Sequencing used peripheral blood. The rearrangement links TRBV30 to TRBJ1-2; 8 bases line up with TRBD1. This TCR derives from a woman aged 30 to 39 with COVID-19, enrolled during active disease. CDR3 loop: CAWSGRTGSIYGYTF. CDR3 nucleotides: TGTGCCTGGAGTGGGAGGACAGGGTCCATCTATGGCTACACCTTC.